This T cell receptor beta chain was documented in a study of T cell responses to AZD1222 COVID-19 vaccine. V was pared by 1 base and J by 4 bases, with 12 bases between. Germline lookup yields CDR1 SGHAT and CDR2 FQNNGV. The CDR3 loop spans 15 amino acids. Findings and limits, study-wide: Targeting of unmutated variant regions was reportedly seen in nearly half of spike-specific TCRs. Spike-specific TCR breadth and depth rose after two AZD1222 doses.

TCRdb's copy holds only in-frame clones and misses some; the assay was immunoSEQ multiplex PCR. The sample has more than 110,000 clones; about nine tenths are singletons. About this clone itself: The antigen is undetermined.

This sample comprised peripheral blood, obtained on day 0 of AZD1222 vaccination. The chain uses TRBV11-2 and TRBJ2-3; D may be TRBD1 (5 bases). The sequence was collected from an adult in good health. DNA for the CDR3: TGTGCCAGCAGCTTAGTCCGCCTAGGGGCAGATACGCAGTATTTT. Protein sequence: CASSLVRLGADTQYF.